This T cell receptor (beta chain) was recovered during a study of T cell responses to AZD1222 COVID-19 vaccine. Clones were read by immunoSEQ multiplex PCR, and TCRdb kept only the in-frame ones, dropping some. The sample yields some 170,000 clones, roughly nine tenths seen once. Of note for this clone: Its antigen is not identified.

Overall study results and limits: Repertoires were sampled only after the peak T cell response. Reportedly, close to half of spike-specific TCRs are directed against unmutated variant regions. Dominant at 160-218 and 743-854, vaccine-associated CD4 TCRs also spanned spike. Recipients of two AZD1222 doses showed rising Spike-specific TCR breadth and depth.

The CDR3 has 14 amino acids. The ends were cut back, 2 bases at V and 4 bases at J, with 12 bases in the middle. The germline V gene encodes CDR1 GTSNPN and CDR2 SVGIG (reference sequence). This sequence joins TRBV30 and TRBJ1-5; no clear D. This clonotype originated in an adult in good health. Sequenced material: peripheral blood, taken on day 0 of AZD1222 vaccination. The CDR3 sequence: CAWSKAMRNQPQHF. For the CDR3, the DNA is TGTGCCTGGAGTAAGGCCATGAGGAATCAGCCCCAGCATTTT.